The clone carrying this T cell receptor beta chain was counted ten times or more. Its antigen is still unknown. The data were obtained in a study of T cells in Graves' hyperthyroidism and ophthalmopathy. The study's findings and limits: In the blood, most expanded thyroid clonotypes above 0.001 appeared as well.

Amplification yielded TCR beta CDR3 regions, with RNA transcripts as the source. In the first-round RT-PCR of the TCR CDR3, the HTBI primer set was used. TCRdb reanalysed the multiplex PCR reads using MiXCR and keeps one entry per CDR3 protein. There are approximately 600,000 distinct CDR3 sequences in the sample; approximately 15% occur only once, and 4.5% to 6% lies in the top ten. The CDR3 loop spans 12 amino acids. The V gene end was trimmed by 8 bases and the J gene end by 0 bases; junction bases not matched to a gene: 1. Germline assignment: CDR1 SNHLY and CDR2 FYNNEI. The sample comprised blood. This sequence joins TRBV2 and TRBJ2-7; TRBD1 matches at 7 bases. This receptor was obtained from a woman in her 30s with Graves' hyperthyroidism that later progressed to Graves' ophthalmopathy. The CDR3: CASGTVSYEQYF. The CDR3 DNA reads TGTGCCAGCGGGACAGTCTCCTACGAGCAGTACTTC.